One sample yielded the 25 T cell receptor beta chains listed below, sequenced in a study of blood T cell repertoires in COVID-19. Data came from immunoSEQ multiplex PCR; TCRdb stores just in-frame clones and leaves some out. The sample includes almost 350,000 clones, 88% of them seen just once. Sample: PBMCs or T cells enriched from blood (not recorded which). The receptors derive from a woman aged 25 to 39 who had been exposed to COVID-19.

There are a few counts of this clone. The chain carries TRBV21-1 and TRBJ1-5; whether TRBD1, the table's D call, matches the DNA was not checked. TRBV21-1 is a known pseudogene. The CDR3 extends over 17 amino acids. The DNA for the CDR3 is TGTGCCAGCAGCAAAGGGAAAACCCCAGGTCCAAATCAGCCCCAGCATTTT. It yields the protein CASSKGKTPGPNQPQHF.

The gene calls are TRBV3-1 (or the pseudogene TRBV3-2) and TRBJ2-1; TRBD1 aligns across 9 bases. The CDR3 is made up of 19 amino acids. V gave up 2 bases and J gave up 2 bases; unmatched junction bases: 13. Germline lookup yields CDR1 LGHDT and CDR2 YNNKEL (reference sequence). The CDR3 DNA follows: TGTGCCAGCAGCCAAACCGGGACAGGGAGAGTGGGCCCCTACAATGAGCAGTTCTTC. This encodes CASSQTGTGRVGPYNEQFF.

The CDR3 loop is CASSLDPGRGETQYF. The CDR3 nucleotides read TGCGCCAGCAGCTTGGACCCCGGGAGGGGAGAGACCCAGTACTTC. The chain combines TRBV5-1 with TRBJ2-5; 8 nucleotides line up with TRBD2. The CDR3 covers 15 residues. V lost 0 bases and J lost 4; bases outside the gene matches: 5. Germline CDR1 and CDR2: SGHRS and YFSETQ.

The J gene is TRBJ1-2, the V gene TRBV5-1, with a possible D match to TRBD1 (6 bases). This CDR3 has 14 residues. Deletions cut 0 bases from V and 4 bases from J, with 10 bases between. CDR1 SGHRS and CDR2 YFSETQ come from the germline V gene. CDR3 sequence reads: CASSLGGPGYGYTF. The CDR3 DNA reads TGCGCCAGCAGCTTGGGGGGGCCGGGCTATGGCTACACCTTC.

The rearrangement links TRBV5-1 to TRBJ1-2; D is unclear. The CDR3 is 14 residues long. Per germline, CDR1 SGHRS and CDR2 YFSETQ. Trimming stripped 0 bases from V and 3 bases from J, with 9 bases between. The DNA of the CDR3 is TGCGCCAGCAGCTTGGGTTCAGTGGACTATGGCTACACCTTC. Translating gives CASSLGSVDYGYTF.

J is TRBJ2-7 and V is TRBV10-3; 8 bases fit TRBD1. The germline V gene has CDR1 ENHRY and CDR2 SYGVKD. The CDR3 extends over 17 amino acids. V shed 6 bases, J shed 2 bases, and the junction held 15 bases outside the gene matches. CDR3 amino acids: CAISSGPGTGGTYEQYF. The CDR3 region has the DNA TGTGCCATCAGCTCAGGTCCCGGGACAGGTGGAACCTACGAGCAGTACTTC.

The gene calls are TRBV28 and TRBJ2-5, with TRBD2 matching over 13 bases. V lost 3 bases, J lost 4 bases, and 8 bases stayed unmatched. The CDR3 covers 17 residues. Germline-derived CDR1 and CDR2 are MDHEN and SYDVKM. Written as DNA, the CDR3 is TGTGCCAGCAGTTTCCAAGGACTAGCGGGAGAGGGAGAGACCCAGTACTTC. Encoded protein: CASSFQGLAGEGETQYF. Using reference TRBV28 and TRBJ2-5 for the parts outside the CDR3, the full variable domain is DVKVTQSSRYLVKRTGEKVFLECVQDMDHENMFWYRQDPGLGLRLIYFSYDVKMKEKGDIPEGYSVSREKKERFSLILESASTNQTSMYLCASSFQGLAGEGETQYFGPGTRLLVL.

CDR3 nucleotide sequence: TGTGCCAGCGGGAGGAGCAATCAGCCCCAGCATTTT. Encoded protein: CASGRSNQPQHF. The J gene is TRBJ1-5, the V gene TRBV3-1 (or the pseudogene TRBV3-2); D ambiguous. Germline V gene data show CDR1 as LGHDT and CDR2 as YNNKEL (reference sequence). There are 12 residues in the CDR3. Trimming left V 8 bases short and J 1 base short, with 6 bases between.

The CDR3 spells CASSDRTGDEAFF. The DNA of the CDR3 is TGTGCCAGCAGTGATCGGACGGGGGACGAAGCTTTCTTT. V usage is TRBV2 and J usage is TRBJ1-1, with D maybe TRBD1 (5 bases). Per the germline V gene, CDR1 is SNHLY and CDR2 is FYNNEI. This CDR3 region has 13 residues. Between the trimmed V and J ends, which lost 3 bases and 8 bases, there was a span of 13 bases.

This chain joins TRBV5-1 and TRBJ2-1; 9 nucleotides agree with TRBD1. The CDR3 runs 15 residues. The V gene's germline CDR1 is SGHRS and CDR2 YFSETQ. J lost 0 bases, V lost 4 bases, and 2 bases had no gene match. CDR3 sequence reads: CASSGGQGSYNEQFF. The CDR3 DNA reads as TGCGCCAGCAGCGGGGGACAGGGCTCCTACAATGAGCAGTTCTTC.

The rearrangement joins TRBV19 to TRBJ2-1; D not resolved. Trimming pared 5 bases from V and 2 bases from J, leaving 13 bases between. In germline, CDR1 is LNHDA, CDR2 SQIVND (reference sequence). CDR3 length equals 15 residues. In DNA form, the CDR3 reads TGTGCCAGTAGTCGGGTGGCGGCGACCTACAATGAGCAGTTCTTC. Translated: CASSRVAATYNEQFF.

J is TRBJ2-7 and V is TRBV4-1; D is uncertain. CDR1 MGHRA and CDR2 YSYEKL come from the germline V gene. CDR3 length: 15 amino acids. Trimming pared 0 bases from V and 2 bases from J, leaving 11 bases between. The CDR3 sequence is CASSQDRGRTYEQYF. The CDR3 DNA is TGCGCCAGCAGCCAAGACCGAGGCAGAACCTACGAGCAGTACTTC.

V and J are TRBV2 and TRBJ2-1; the match to TRBD1 covers 10 bases. Germline values: CDR1 SNHLY, CDR2 FYNNEI. J lost 7 bases, V lost 5 bases, and 2 bases had no gene match. CDR3 length: 13 amino acids. The CDR3 DNA reads TGTGCCAGCAGTAGGACAGGGGGGAATGAGCAGTTCTTC. This translates into CASSRTGGNEQFF.

The chain uses TRBV2 and TRBJ1-5; D perhaps matches TRBD1 (5 bases). In germline, CDR1 is SNHLY, CDR2 FYNNEI. V was shortened by 0 bases and J by 9 bases, with 15 bases between the two germline ends. The CDR3 totals 15 residues. Written as DNA, the CDR3 is TGTGCCAGCAGTGAAGCCCCAGGGTCCGGGCGGCCCCAGCATTTT. Translation gives CASSEAPGSGRPQHF.

The chain combines TRBV18 with TRBJ2-5, with D possibly matching TRBD1 (6 bases). Germline V lookup: CDR1 KGHSH, CDR2 LQKENI. The CDR3 length is 14 residues. Trimming removed 10 bases at V and 1 base at J, with 16 bases between. Written as DNA, the CDR3 is TGTGCCACCCGGGACACAAGATTCCAAGAGACCCAGTACTTC. Translated: CATRDTRFQETQYF.

This clone was counted only a few times. This rearrangement joins TRBV5-4 to TRBJ1-2, with D tentatively TRBD1 (6 bases). V was trimmed by 0 bases and J by 3 bases, leaving 15 bases between them. The CDR3 runs to 16 residues. The germline V gene encodes CDR1 SGHNT and CDR2 YYREEE (reference sequence). CDR3 sequence (DNA): TGTGCCAGCAGCTTGGCAGGGAGGGGGGACTACTATGGCTACACCTTC. The encoded protein is CASSLAGRGDYYGYTF.

The chain links TRBV28 to TRBJ1-1; 9 positions agree with TRBD1. This CDR3 spans 14 amino acids. Trimming took 5 bases from V and 4 from J; bases not matched to a gene: 5. CDR1 MDHEN and CDR2 SYDVKM come from the germline V gene. Here the CDR3 reads CASSRDRAFTEAFF. The CDR3 coding sequence is TGTGCCAGCAGTCGGGACAGGGCTTTCACTGAAGCTTTCTTT.

This clone was recorded only once. The chain has TRBV14 and TRBJ1-2; 8 positions match TRBD1. This CDR3 is built from 13 residues. Germline assignment: CDR1 SGHDN and CDR2 FVKESK. V lost 3 bases and J lost 5; bases outside the gene matches: 2. The CDR3: CASSQGTGYGYTF. The DNA of the CDR3 is TGTGCCAGCAGCCAGGGGACAGGATATGGCTACACCTTC.

This sequence joins TRBV19 and TRBJ1-1, with unresolved D. The length of the CDR3 is 13 residues. From germline, CDR1 is LNHDA and CDR2 SQIVND (reference sequence). V was trimmed by 3 bases and J by 6 bases, leaving 11 bases between them. CDR3 DNA: TGTGCCAGTAGTATGCCTGCGACTGCTGAAGCTTTCTTT. Amino acids: CASSMPATAEAFF.

This chain connects TRBV12-3 or TRBV12-4 to TRBJ1-6, with D unclear. Trimming took 7 bases from V and 0 from J, leaving 4 bases between them. The CDR3 loop spans 13 amino acids. The CDR3 DNA is TGTGCCAGCACAAACTCCTATAATTCACCCCTCCACTTT. Its translation: CASTNSYNSPLHF.

This clone was found once. The rearrangement links TRBV7-9 to TRBJ2-7; D remains unclear. The V end was cut by 3 bases, the J end by 2 bases, with 8 bases between. CDR1 SEHNR and CDR2 FQNEAQ come from the germline V gene (reference sequence). The CDR3 sequence is 13 residues long. In DNA form, the CDR3 reads TGTGCCAGCAGCTTCGACAAGACCTACGAGCAGTACTTC. It yields the protein CASSFDKTYEQYF.

A few counts support this clone. The DNA of the CDR3 is TGTGCCAGCAGGGGGACAGGGGACTACGAGCAGTACTTC. Translated, it gives CASRGTGDYEQYF. The rearrangement uses TRBV3-1 (or the pseudogene TRBV3-2) and TRBJ2-7; TRBD1 agrees at 10 bases. The CDR3 is 13 amino acids. Germline V CDR1 and CDR2: LGHDT, YNNKEL (reference sequence). Trimming took 6 bases from V and 3 from J; bases not matched to a gene: 2.

The chain is built from TRBV6-1 and TRBJ1-1; no firm D call. The V end lost 1 base, the J end lost 0 bases, and 6 bases lay between the germline ends. Germline CDR1 and CDR2: MNHNS and SASEGT. This CDR3 spans 14 amino acids. The CDR3 loop reads CASSEGGLNTEAFF. The CDR3 coding sequence is TGTGCCAGCAGTGAAGGTGGGCTGAACACTGAAGCTTTCTTT.

The chain uses TRBV2 and TRBJ2-5; 7 bases map to TRBD2. Germline CDR1 reads SNHLY; CDR2 reads FYNNEI. The CDR3 consists of 15 residues. Germline trimming cut 6 bases from V and 3 bases from J; bases unmatched to any gene: 10. CDR3 DNA sequence: TGTGCCAGCAGCCGCCAGCGGGGCCTGAAAGAGACCCAGTACTTC. It yields the protein CASSRQRGLKETQYF.

The chain employs TRBV6-5 and TRBJ1-1; 8 bases fit TRBD1. V was clipped by 8 bases and J by 5 bases; unmatched bases: 7. This CDR3 has 13 residues. Per germline, CDR1 MNHEY and CDR2 SVGAGI. CDR3 bases: TGTGCCAGCGGGTGGACAGGGTTGACTGAAGCTTTCTTT. Translated, it gives CASGWTGLTEAFF.